This T cell receptor (beta chain) was recorded in a study of OX40 agonist ivuxolimab in advanced cancers. The overall study: Ivuxolimab is an agonistic anti-OX40 (CD134) antibody, and patients were treated with it.

This CDR3 contains 15 residues. V shed 5 bases and J 4 bases; nucleotides not matched to a gene: 6. CDR1 and CDR2 from the germline V gene are SNHLY and FYNNEI. Clones were read by immunoSEQ multiplex PCR, and TCRdb kept only the in-frame ones, dropping some. Seen here are roughly 40,000 clones, 91% observed once, and the top ten hold about 30%. A history of autoimmune disease or systemic immunosuppression excluded patients. On cycle 4 day 1 and cycle 7 day 1, as well as at baseline, blood was sampled. This specimen consisted of CD4+ or CD8+ T cells sorted from blood, obtained in a trial of the OX40 agonist ivuxolimab. The sequence came from an adult with an advanced solid tumor such as melanoma, head and neck, liver or kidney cancer. The chain has TRBV2 and TRBJ1-3; 9 nucleotides agree with TRBD1. The CDR3 coding sequence is TGTGCCAGCAGTCTGGACAGGGGTGGAGGAAACACCATATATTTT. Its protein is CASSLDRGGGNTIYF.